This T cell receptor (beta chain) was sequenced during a study of PD-L1 blockade in urothelial cancer. Background on the study: Samples came from 3 weeks, at the second dose, and 6 weeks into treatment.

The method was immunoSEQ multiplex PCR; TCRdb's version includes in-frame clones alone and lacks a portion of them. The sample records tens of thousands of clones, about 85% being singletons. Points from the study as a whole: Durable benefit accompanied greater 3-week expansion of tumor-associated blood clones.

On this clone itself: Antigen specificity is unknown.

The time point was: peripheral blood 6 weeks after treatment start. This CDR3 spans 15 amino acids. The germline V gene encodes CDR1 MNHEY and CDR2 SMNVEV (reference sequence). V dropped 2 bases and J dropped 6; count of bases not matched to a gene: 8. The sample consisted of PBMCs, taken around atezolizumab (anti-PD-L1) treatment. The TCR comes from a man between 50 and 59 years old with urothelial cancer. J is TRBJ2-7 and V is TRBV27; TRBD2 agrees at 9 bases. For the CDR3, the DNA is TGTGCCAGCAGTTTAGGGGGTAGCGGGAGTAGCGAGCAGTACTTC. Amino acids: CASSLGGSGSSEQYF.